The 27 T cell receptor beta chains listed next were all sequenced from one sample in a study of CD8 T cells in Susac syndrome. Random-hexamer reverse transcription was applied to roughly 0.45 to 1 ug RNA. TCRdb re-analysed the immunoSEQ multiplex PCR reads in MiXCR, keeping a single row per CDR3 protein. The table has about 150,000 distinct CDR3 sequences, 85% to 95% seen once. The sample taken for sequencing was CD8+ T cells from PBMCs. The receptors derive from a human donor with Susac syndrome.

This clonotype has only one observation. This chain links TRBV29-1 with TRBJ2-7; 8 nucleotides agree with TRBD1. Germline-derived CDR1 and CDR2 are SQVTM and ANQGSEA. V shed 1 base and J 2 bases; nucleotides not matched to a gene: 7. CDR3 length equals 15 residues. CDR3 in DNA: TGCAGCGTTGAAGGGGGGACAGGAGGAGCCTACGAGCAGTACTTC. It is translated as CSVEGGTGGAYEQYF.

CDR3 in amino acids: CASSFRRGASGYTF. The CDR3 nucleotides read TGTGCCAGCAGCTTCCGTCGGGGGGCCTCTGGCTACACCTTC. This rearrangement joins TRBV11-3 to TRBJ1-2; D might be TRBD1 (6 bases). This CDR3 is 14 amino acids long. Trimming stripped 3 bases from V and 7 bases from J, with 15 bases between. Germline values: CDR1 SGHNT, CDR2 YENEEA.

The V call is TRBV11-1, the J call TRBJ2-7; perhaps TRBD2 as D (6 bases). This CDR3 spans 21 amino acids. The germline V and J ends were trimmed by 5 bases and 0 bases, with 32 bases remaining between them. Germline CDR1 SGHAT, CDR2 FQDESV (reference sequence). The CDR3 DNA sequence: TGTGCCAGCAGCCCCCCCTCCAAGCCAGTGCGGAGGGGAGCGGGCTCCTACGAGCAGTACTTC. Protein product: CASSPPSKPVRRGAGSYEQYF. The complete variable domain, with remaining parts taken from reference TRBV11-1 and TRBJ2-7, reads EAEVAQSPRYKITEKSQAVAFWCDPISGHATLYWYRQILGQGPELLVQFQDESVVDDSQLPKDRFSAERLKGVDSTLKIQPAELGDSAMYLCASSPPSKPVRRGAGSYEQYFGPGTRLTVT.

This chain joins TRBV5-1 and TRBJ2-1; a possible D gene is TRBD1 (6 bases). The CDR3 consists of 13 residues. Looked up from germline, CDR1 is SGHRS and CDR2 is YFSETQ. V lost 1 base to trimming and J lost 8 bases, with 10 bases between them. The CDR3 loop is CASSLRQDHEQFF. The CDR3, as DNA: TGCGCCAGCAGCTTGAGACAGGACCATGAGCAGTTCTTC.

The CDR3 is CASSYGSEQFF. Written as DNA, the CDR3 is TGTGCCAGCAGTTACGGAAGTGAGCAGTTCTTC. This chain uses TRBV6-5 with TRBJ2-1; D gene ambiguous. There are 11 residues in the CDR3. CDR1 is MNHEY, CDR2 SVGAGI, per germline. V gave up 2 bases and J gave up 9 bases, with 5 bases separating them.

The CDR3 sequence is CASSFGNTIYF. CDR3 nucleotide sequence: TGTGCCAGCAGTTTCGGAAACACCATATATTTT. The gene calls are TRBV12-3 or TRBV12-4 and TRBJ1-3; no firm D call. V dropped 3 bases and J dropped 4 bases, with 1 base sitting between them. The CDR3 sequence is 11 residues long.

The chain uses TRBV9 and TRBJ2-5; perhaps D is TRBD1 or TRBD2 (6 bases each). The CDR3 length is 16 residues. CDR1 is SGDLS, CDR2 YYNGEE, per germline. V lost 0 bases and J 5 bases, leaving 17 bases between the germline ends. CDR3 amino acids: CASSVDLGGLGETQYF. CDR3 sequence (DNA): TGTGCCAGCAGCGTAGATCTAGGGGGGTTGGGGGAGACCCAGTACTTC.

The chain employs TRBV7-2 and TRBJ1-5; tentative D call: TRBD1 (5 bases). The CDR3 consists of 15 residues. Germline CDR1 reads SGHTA; CDR2 reads FQGNSA. The V and J ends lost 5 bases and 6 bases respectively, with 17 bases between them. The CDR3 here is CASSPGGYGSQPQHF. The CDR3 DNA sequence: TGTGCCAGCAGCCCCGGGGGGTACGGAAGTCAGCCCCAGCATTTT.

This chain connects TRBV20-1 to TRBJ2-1, with 10 bases identical to TRBD2. This CDR3 contains 17 residues. V lost 0 bases, J lost 7 bases, and 12 bases stayed unmatched. Germline V lookup: CDR1 DFQATT, CDR2 SNEGSKA (reference sequence). This CDR3 reads CSARDRIEREGRNEQFF. DNA for the CDR3: TGCAGTGCTAGAGATCGGATCGAGCGGGAGGGCCGAAATGAGCAGTTCTTC.

This clonotype has just one count. V and J are TRBV15 and TRBJ1-3; no clear D. The V gene lost 6 bases and the J gene lost 1 base, with 7 bases spanning the gap. This CDR3 is built from 13 residues. CDR1 and CDR2 from the germline V gene are LNHNV and YYDKDF (reference sequence). The CDR3 is CATSYESGNTIYF. CDR3 coding DNA: TGTGCCACCAGTTATGAGTCTGGAAACACCATATATTTT.

V usage is TRBV30 and J usage is TRBJ1-5, with a possible D match to TRBD1 (5 bases). Germline V CDR1 and CDR2: GTSNPN, SVGIG (reference sequence). The CDR3 has 13 amino acids. V lost 5 bases to trimming and J lost 4 bases, with 12 bases between them. The DNA of the CDR3 is TGTGCCTGGGGCCCCGGGGGAAATCAGCCCCAGCATTTT. This encodes CAWGPGGNQPQHF. Drawing the rest from reference TRBV30 and TRBJ1-5, the complete variable domain is SQTIHQWPATLVQPVGSPLSLECTVEGTSNPNLYWYRQAAGRGLQLLFYSVGIGQISSEVPQNLSASRPQDRQFILSSKKLLLSDSGFYLCAWGPGGNQPQHFGDGTRLSIL.

V gene TRBV19 combines with J gene TRBJ1-5; no reliable D call. This CDR3 is 12 amino acids long. V was cut by 8 bases and J by 4 bases, with 9 bases left in between. Per the germline V gene, CDR1 is LNHDA and CDR2 is SQIVND (reference sequence). The CDR3 DNA sequence: TGTGCCAGTGCCGACGGGAATCAGCCCCAGCATTTT. Protein sequence: CASADGNQPQHF.

V gene TRBV5-1 combines with J gene TRBJ1-1; a weak D match, TRBD1 (6 bases). The germline CDR1 and CDR2 sequences are SGHRS and YFSETQ. CDR3 length equals 16 residues. Trimming took 6 bases from V and 1 from J, leaving 19 bases between them. The CDR3 here is CASNPYSPGENTEAFF. CDR3 in DNA: TGCGCCAGCAACCCCTACAGCCCAGGGGAGAACACTGAAGCTTTCTTT.

J is TRBJ1-1 and V is TRBV29-1; D not certain. Germline V lookup: CDR1 SQVTM, CDR2 ANQGSEA. This CDR3 contains 12 residues. V lost 7 bases and J 1 base, leaving 10 bases between the germline ends. The DNA of the CDR3 is TGCAGCGCAGAAGAGGGGAACACTGAAGCTTTCTTT. Protein: CSAEEGNTEAFF. Full variable domain (outside the CDR3, taken from reference TRBV29-1 and TRBJ1-1): SAVISQKPSRDICQRGTSLTIQCQVDSQVTMMFWYRQQPGQSLTLIATANQGSEATYESGFVIDKFPISRPNLTFSTLTVSNMSPEDSSIYLCSAEEGNTEAFFGQGTRLTVV.

The V call is TRBV6-5, the J call TRBJ2-1; D is unresolved. The CDR3 loop spans 12 amino acids. Trimming left V 8 bases short and J 4 bases short, with 9 bases between. Germline V gene lookup returns CDR1 MNHEY and CDR2 SVGAGI. CDR3: CASGRPYNEQFF. The DNA of the CDR3 is TGTGCCAGCGGCCGGCCGTACAATGAGCAGTTCTTC.

The CDR3: CASSPPTGIKSGYTF. CDR3 DNA sequence: TGTGCCAGCAGCCCCCCGACAGGGATAAAGAGTGGCTACACCTTC. The rearrangement uses TRBV25-1 and TRBJ1-2; 7 bases agree with TRBD1. The V and J ends lost 6 bases and 7 bases, in that order; junction bases with no gene match: 14. This CDR3 region has 15 residues. CDR1 is MGHDK and CDR2 is SYGVNS in the germline V gene.

This clonotype was recorded a few times. The chain combines TRBV19 with TRBJ1-2; 9 nucleotides agree with TRBD1. This CDR3 is built from 14 residues. CDR1 LNHDA and CDR2 SQIVND come from the germline V gene (reference sequence). The ends lost 6 bases at V and 2 bases at J; junction bases unmatched: 4. The CDR3 DNA reads TGTGCCAGTAGCCCGGGACAGGGAAACTATGGCTACACCTTC. This codes for CASSPGQGNYGYTF.

This chain uses TRBV4-1 with TRBJ1-1; 9 bases align to TRBD1. The germline CDR1 and CDR2 sequences are MGHRA and YSYEKL. The CDR3 has 16 amino acids. The V and J ends lost 4 bases and 4 bases, in that order; junction bases with no gene match: 10. The CDR3: CASSPQGTGNGTEAFF. CDR3 DNA sequence: TGCGCCAGCAGCCCCCAGGGGACAGGGAATGGCACTGAAGCTTTCTTT.

DNA of the CDR3: TGTGCCAGCACCTCCTTTCAGACCGACAGGGCCACAGGGGGGGAATTCTTC. Encoded protein: CASTSFQTDRATGGEFF. The V and J genes are TRBV18 and TRBJ2-1, with D perhaps TRBD1 (8 bases). V was clipped by 8 bases and J by 16 bases, with 36 bases between them. Germline V lookup: CDR1 KGHSH, CDR2 LQKENI. This CDR3 is 17 amino acids long.

J is TRBJ1-2 and V is TRBV5-4, with 9 bases matching TRBD1. V lost 4 bases and J lost 8; bases outside the gene matches: 12. The germline V gene encodes CDR1 SGHNT and CDR2 YYREEE (reference sequence). The CDR3 sequence is 15 residues long. The chain's CDR3 is CASSPRQGEMRGYTF. In nucleotides, the CDR3 is TGTGCCAGCAGCCCGCGACAGGGGGAGATGCGGGGCTACACCTTC.

The chain carries TRBV5-1 and TRBJ2-7, with 9 bases fitting TRBD2. The CDR3 covers 15 residues. CDR1 is SGHRS, CDR2 YFSETQ, per germline. V was pared by 6 bases and J by 2 bases, with 9 bases of the junction left unmatched. CDR3 sequence reads: CASTPGSGSPYEQYF. The CDR3, as DNA: TGCGCCAGCACCCCGGGTAGCGGGAGCCCCTACGAGCAGTACTTC.

This clonotype was counted once. The J gene is TRBJ2-1, the V gene TRBV20-1; D possibly corresponds to TRBD2 (6 bases). The V end lost 1 base, the J end lost 4 bases, and 23 bases lay between the germline ends. Germline CDR1 DFQATT, CDR2 SNEGSKA (reference sequence). The length of the CDR3 is 18 residues. The CDR3 is CSARGGVGVSGSYNEQFF. The CDR3 DNA reads as TGCAGTGCTAGAGGAGGAGTTGGAGTTAGCGGATCGTACAATGAGCAGTTCTTC.

This chain joins TRBV28 and TRBJ2-2, with a possible D match to TRBD2 (6 bases). The CDR3 has 15 residues. The ends were cut back, 7 bases at V and 1 base at J, with 13 bases in the middle. Germline V gene data show CDR1 as MDHEN and CDR2 as SYDVKM. CDR3 protein: CASKLASENTGELFF. The CDR3 DNA sequence: TGTGCCAGCAAGCTGGCTAGCGAGAACACCGGGGAGCTGTTTTTT.

This clonotype was detected only once. The genes are TRBV3-1 and TRBJ1-1; D remains ambiguous. Trimming took off 1 base at V and 6 bases at J, with 12 bases between the two ends. The CDR3 totals 14 residues. Germline CDR1 reads LGHDT; CDR2 reads YNNKEL (reference sequence). The CDR3: CASSQAGENPEAFF. Written as DNA, the CDR3 is TGTGCCAGCAGCCAAGCAGGAGAAAACCCTGAAGCTTTCTTT.

The chain employs TRBV27 and TRBJ2-1; TRBD2 matches at 10 bases. The germline V gene encodes CDR1 MNHEY and CDR2 SMNVEV (reference sequence). The CDR3 has 19 amino acids. After removal of 2 bases from V and 10 bases from J, the junction contained 20 bases not matched to a gene. This CDR3 is CASSLDSSSGSPDQWEQFF. Written as DNA, the CDR3 is TGTGCCAGCAGTTTAGATTCCTCTAGCGGGAGCCCCGACCAATGGGAGCAGTTCTTC.

The gene calls are TRBV4-1 and TRBJ1-1; D is uncertain. The V gene lost 4 bases and the J gene lost 0 bases, with 18 bases spanning the gap. This CDR3 spans 17 amino acids. CDR1 is MGHRA, CDR2 YSYEKL, per germline. CDR3 nucleotides: TGCGCCAGCAGCCTCCCCAAAGAGGGAAACTTGAACACTGAAGCTTTCTTT. Translated: CASSLPKEGNLNTEAFF.

The J gene is TRBJ2-1, the V gene TRBV27; 10 nucleotides line up with TRBD2. The CDR3 has 16 residues. CDR1 is MNHEY and CDR2 is SMNVEV in the germline V gene (reference sequence). The trim removed 4 bases at V and 10 bases at J, leaving 13 bases unmatched. The CDR3 region has the DNA TGTGCCAGCAGTTCGGAGGCCGGGACTAGCGCCTTCGAGCAGTTCTTC. Residues: CASSSEAGTSAFEQFF.